This T cell receptor (beta chain) emerged from a study of blood T cell repertoires in COVID-19. Study-wide context: Samples taken during acute and convalescent COVID-19 were collected in the United States, Italy and Spain.

A single count supports this clone. Produced via immunoSEQ multiplex PCR; TCRdb's table is partial and in-frame only. The table shows about 380,000 clones, with around 90% occurring only once. Trimming removed 0 bases at V and 5 bases at J, with 10 bases between. CDR1 is LGHDT and CDR2 is YNNKEL in the germline V gene (reference sequence). This CDR3 region has 14 residues. Sequences were obtained from peripheral blood. The sequence derives from a man in his forties with acute or convalescent COVID-19. The chain uses TRBV3-1 (or the pseudogene TRBV3-2) and TRBJ1-1; D gene ambiguous. CDR3 sequence: CASSQELSRTEAFF. The CDR3 DNA reads TGTGCCAGCAGCCAAGAACTCTCGAGGACTGAAGCTTTCTTT.